A selection of T cell receptor beta chains follows, all from one sample in a study of T-cell memory formation after mild COVID-19. A single record per CDR3 protein comes from TCRdb applying MiXCR to the 5' RACE reads. The data contain about 190,000 distinct CDR3 sequences, more than 9% of them seen just once; the ten biggest clones take up around 3.3%. Source material: PBMCs or a T cell subset sorted from them (not recorded which). These receptors all stem from a man between 18 and 29 years old who had mild COVID-19 (a few samples of this study predate the infection). Cell type and time point are not known. CDR3s leave out the opening cysteine and the closing phenylalanine or tryptophan.

v_call cdr3_aa
TRBV6-2/TRBV6-3 ASSDPNQPQH
TRBV2 ASRTGEQPNEKLF
TRBV9 ASSVEGSSTGELF
TRBV20-1 SARDRAETQY
TRBV11-2 ASSLYRGGAYGELF
TRBV4-2 ASSLSPGSQETQY
TRBV2 ASSLNRGVNEKLF
TRBV4-2 ASSQEGPRTGGETQY
TRBV5-1 ASMSELTNSPLH
TRBV7-2 ASSPQATLQETQY
TRBV2 ASSQDINYGYT
TRBV28 ASSLMLETQY
TRBV6-6 ASSYFPSRGDEQY
TRBV29-1 SVIPTGIGDGYT
TRBV12-3/TRBV12-4 ASSLIAAPSTDTQY
TRBV27 ASRRGTSNRGYT
TRBV25-1 ASRGQGTYEQY
TRBV5-1 ASSLRTGTGPYNSPLH
TRBV7-9 ASSPGTGNQPQH
TRBV20-1 SALPGHNYGYT
TRBV9 ASSVGWIDTQY
TRBV4-2 ASSPGAIVGELF
TRBV28 ASARQAPEAF
TRBV28 ASSSSHRKLF